Listed below are T cell receptor beta chains from one sample, sequenced in a study of regulatory T cells in long-lasting Graves disease. TCRdb reprocessed the multiplex PCR reads via MiXCR and lists one record per CDR3 protein. The sample has 320,000 or so distinct CDR3 sequences; approximately 20% are singletons. The starting material was peripheral blood mononuclear cells (PBMCs), obtained at new diagnosis, from a patient treated with antithyroid drugs. The origin of the receptors is a female donor with Graves disease. Both conserved end residues are part of each CDR3. Each record gives: D gene, V gene, J gene, clone size, CDR3 DNA, CDR3 protein. D genes are given only for firm matches. Rows may omit the clone size; those that give it use once, few, many or a size class.

D: .; V: TRBV28; J: TRBJ1-1; size: many; DNA: TGTGCCAGCAGTCTGATACCACGACAGGACACTGAAGCTTTCTTT; CDR3: CASSLIPRQDTEAFF
D: .; V: TRBV5-1; J: TRBJ2-5; size: many; DNA: TGTGCCAGCAGCTTGGGGACCGGGAAGCAAGAGACCCAGTACTTC; CDR3: CASSLGTGKQETQYF
D: .; V: TRBV2; J: TRBJ1-5; size: many; DNA: TGTGCCAGCCAGTTGGTTAATCAGCCCCAGCATTTT; CDR3: CASQLVNQPQHF
D: .; V: TRBV2; J: TRBJ2-7; size: many; DNA: TGTGCCAGCATCGGACGGACCGGGGGGCAGTACTTC; CDR3: CASIGRTGGQYF
D: TRBD1; V: TRBV30; J: TRBJ1-4; size: many; DNA: TGTGCCGGAAACAGGGACAGAGATGAAAAACTGTTTTTT; CDR3: CAGNRDRDEKLFF
D: TRBD2; V: TRBV20-1; J: TRBJ2-5; size: .; DNA: TGCAGTGCACACCCACCGGGACTAGCGGGAGTTCTTTCCTTC; CDR3: CSAHPPGLAGVLSF
D: TRBD2; V: TRBV9; J: TRBJ2-3; size: many; DNA: TGTGCCAGCAGCCCAAGCGGGAGAGATACGCAGTATTTT; CDR3: CASSPSGRDTQYF
D: TRBD1; V: TRBV28; J: TRBJ2-7; size: .; DNA: TGTGCCAGCAGACTAAGTACAGGGGGCGCGTCATACGAGCAGTACTTC; CDR3: CASRLSTGGASYEQYF
D: .; V: TRBV27; J: TRBJ1-2; size: many; DNA: TGTGCCAGCACCACGGCGAGCAGGAACGGCTACACCTTC; CDR3: CASTTASRNGYTF
D: TRBD1; V: TRBV20-1; J: TRBJ2-3; size: many; DNA: TGCAGTGCCCTCCCAGGGGGAGATACGCAGTATTTT; CDR3: CSALPGGDTQYF
D: TRBD1; V: TRBV11-3; J: TRBJ1-2; size: many; DNA: TGTGCCAGCAGCTGGACAGGGGGTTTCCGTGGCTACACCTTC; CDR3: CASSWTGGFRGYTF
D: TRBD1; V: TRBV2; J: TRBJ1-5; size: many; DNA: TGTGCCAGCAGTGAAGAGACAGGGCGGGGGAGCGGCAATCAGCCCCAGCATTTT; CDR3: CASSEETGRGSGNQPQHF
D: TRBD2; V: TRBV10-2; J: TRBJ2-1; size: many; DNA: TGCGCCAGCAGTGAGCCAGCGGGAGTAACCTACAATGAGCAGTTCTTC; CDR3: CASSEPAGVTYNEQFF
D: .; V: TRBV6-5; J: TRBJ1-1; size: many; DNA: TGTGCCAGCAGTTACTCGATAGACACTGAAGCTTTCTTT; CDR3: CASSYSIDTEAFF
D: TRBD2; V: TRBV24-1; J: TRBJ2-1; size: few; DNA: TGTGCCACCAGTGAGCCTTTAGCGGGAGGCCACTACAATGAGCAGTTCTTC; CDR3: CATSEPLAGGHYNEQFF
D: .; V: TRBV6-1; J: TRBJ2-1; size: many; DNA: TGTGCCAGCAGTCCCCGTAGGAGCCAGAATGAGCAGTTCTTC; CDR3: CASSPRRSQNEQFF
D: .; V: TRBV9; J: TRBJ2-5; size: many; DNA: TGTGCCAGCAGCGTATTCCCCGGGGAGACCCAGTACTTC; CDR3: CASSVFPGETQYF
D: TRBD2; V: TRBV6-1; J: TRBJ2-7; size: many; DNA: TGTGCCAGCGGCGCCGTAGCGGGAGGTTCCTACGAGCAGTACTTC; CDR3: CASGAVAGGSYEQYF
D: TRBD1; V: TRBV30; J: TRBJ1-2; size: many; DNA: TGTGCCTGGAGTGCGGGACAGGGGGGGTCCGGCTACACCTTC; CDR3: CAWSAGQGGSGYTF
D: .; V: TRBV28; J: TRBJ1-3; size: .; DNA: TGTGCCAGCAGTCGAATTCAGGAAACTGGAAACACCATATATTTT; CDR3: CASSRIQETGNTIYF
D: .; V: TRBV19; J: TRBJ1-2; size: .; DNA: TGTGCCAGTATCTCGAGAGGTTCTAACTATGGCTACACCTTC; CDR3: CASISRGSNYGYTF
D: .; V: TRBV5-1; J: TRBJ1-1; size: many; DNA: TGCGCCAGCAGTCGAATCCATCTGAACACTGAAGCTTTCTTT; CDR3: CASSRIHLNTEAFF
D: .; V: TRBV29-1; J: TRBJ1-1; size: .; DNA: TGCAGCGTTGTCCCCCCTCACACGAACACTGAAGCTTTCTTT; CDR3: CSVVPPHTNTEAFF
D: .; V: TRBV11-2; J: TRBJ2-5; size: many; DNA: TGTGCCAGCAGCTTCTTTCGTGAGACCCAGTACTTC; CDR3: CASSFFRETQYF
D: TRBD1; V: TRBV27; J: TRBJ1-2; size: .; DNA: TGTGCCAGCAGTCATTACCAGGGGGCGCGGGGGTATGGCTACACCTTC; CDR3: CASSHYQGARGYGYTF
D: .; V: TRBV14; J: TRBJ1-2; size: many; DNA: TGTGCCAGCAGCCAAGATTTAGAGGGTGGCTACACCTTC; CDR3: CASSQDLEGGYTF
D: .; V: TRBV12-3/TRBV12-4; J: TRBJ1-6; size: many; DNA: TGTGCCAGCAGTATCGCCTATAATTCACCCCTCCACTTT; CDR3: CASSIAYNSPLHF
D: TRBD2; V: TRBV28; J: TRBJ2-5; size: many; DNA: TGTGCCAGCAGCCCCCGGGACTACGTCCAAGAGACCCAGTACTTC; CDR3: CASSPRDYVQETQYF
D: TRBD1; V: TRBV19; J: TRBJ2-1; size: many; DNA: TGTGCCAGTTCCCAGACAGGGGATTTCTACAATGAGCAGTTCTTC; CDR3: CASSQTGDFYNEQFF